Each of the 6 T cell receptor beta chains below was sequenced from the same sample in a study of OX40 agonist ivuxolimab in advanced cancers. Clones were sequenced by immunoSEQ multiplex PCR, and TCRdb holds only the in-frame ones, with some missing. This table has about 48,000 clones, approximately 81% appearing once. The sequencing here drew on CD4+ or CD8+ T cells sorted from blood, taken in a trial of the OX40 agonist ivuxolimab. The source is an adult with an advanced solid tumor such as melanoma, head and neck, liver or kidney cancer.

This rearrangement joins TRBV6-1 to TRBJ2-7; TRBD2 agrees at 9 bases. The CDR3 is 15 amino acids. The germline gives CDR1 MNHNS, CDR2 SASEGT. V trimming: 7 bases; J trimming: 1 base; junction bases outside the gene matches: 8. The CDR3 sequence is CASTFSGSRSYEQYF. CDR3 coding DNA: TGTGCCAGCACCTTTAGCGGGAGCCGGTCCTACGAGCAGTACTTC.

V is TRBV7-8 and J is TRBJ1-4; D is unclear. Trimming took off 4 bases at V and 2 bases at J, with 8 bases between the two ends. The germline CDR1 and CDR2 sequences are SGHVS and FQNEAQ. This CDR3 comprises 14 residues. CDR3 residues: CASSYSQTNEKLFF. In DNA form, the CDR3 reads TGTGCCAGCAGCTATTCGCAGACTAATGAAAAACTGTTTTTT.

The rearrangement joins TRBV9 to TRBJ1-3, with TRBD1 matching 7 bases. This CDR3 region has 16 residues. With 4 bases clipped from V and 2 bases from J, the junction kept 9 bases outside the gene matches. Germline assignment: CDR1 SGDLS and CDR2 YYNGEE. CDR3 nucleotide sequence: TGTGCCAGCAGCCCCTCACAGGGGATGCCTGGAAACACCATATATTTT. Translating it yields CASSPSQGMPGNTIYF. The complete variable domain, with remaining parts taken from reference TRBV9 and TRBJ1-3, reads DSGVTQTPKHLITATGQRVTLRCSPRSGDLSVYWYQQSLDQGLQFLIQYYNGEERAKGNILERFSAQQFPDLHSELNLSSLELGDSALYFCASSPSQGMPGNTIYFGEGSWLTVV.

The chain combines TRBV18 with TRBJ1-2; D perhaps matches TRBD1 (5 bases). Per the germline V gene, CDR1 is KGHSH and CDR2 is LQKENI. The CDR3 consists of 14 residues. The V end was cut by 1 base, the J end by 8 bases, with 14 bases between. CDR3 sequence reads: CASSPLGGEGGYTF. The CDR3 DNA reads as TGTGCCAGCTCACCACTGGGGGGAGAGGGCGGCTACACCTTC.

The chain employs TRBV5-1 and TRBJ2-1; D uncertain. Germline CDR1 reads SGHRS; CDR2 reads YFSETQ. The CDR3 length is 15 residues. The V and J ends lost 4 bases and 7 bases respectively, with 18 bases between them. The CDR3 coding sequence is TGCGCCAGCAGCGTTTCTGGCTCGCGGTCAAATGAGCAGTTCTTC. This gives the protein CASSVSGSRSNEQFF.

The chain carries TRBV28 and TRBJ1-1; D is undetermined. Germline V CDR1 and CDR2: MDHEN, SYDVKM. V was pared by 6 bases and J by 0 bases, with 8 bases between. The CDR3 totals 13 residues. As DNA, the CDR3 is TGTGCCAGCAGGGAAGTGTTGAACACTGAAGCTTTCTTT. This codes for CASREVLNTEAFF.